The 19 T cell receptor beta chains below come from one sample, sequenced in a study of blood T cell repertoires in COVID-19. Generated by immunoSEQ multiplex PCR, the TCRdb table keeps only in-frame clones and is missing some. Here the sample spans about 170,000 clones, approximately 92% being singletons. The sequencing sample was made of peripheral blood. All receptors come from a woman between 50 and 59 years old with acute or convalescent COVID-19.

The V call is TRBV5-4, the J call TRBJ2-2; 9 bases line up with TRBD2. This CDR3 is 17 amino acids long. V lost 3 bases and J lost 6; bases outside the gene matches: 12. Per the germline V gene, CDR1 is SGHNT and CDR2 is YYREEE (reference sequence). CDR3 region: CASSSPGSGSLAGELFF. CDR3 nucleotide sequence: TGTGCCAGCAGCTCTCCGGGTAGCGGGAGTCTCGCCGGGGAGCTGTTTTTT.

V and J are TRBV6-6 and TRBJ1-2, with D tentatively TRBD1 (5 bases). The CDR3 spans 14 residues. Germline V gives CDR1 MNHNY, CDR2 SVGAGI (reference sequence). V was trimmed by 8 bases and J by 6 bases, leaving 19 bases between them. CDR3 nucleotide sequence: TGTGCCAGCCTCCTCGACGGGGCGGGGAATGGCTACACCTTC. Protein sequence: CASLLDGAGNGYTF.

CDR3 sequence (DNA): TGCGCCAGCAGCCGCGGGCCGGGGGCGAACACCGGGGAGCTGTTTTTT. Amino acid sequence: CASSRGPGANTGELFF. The chain recombines TRBV4-1 with TRBJ2-2; possible D gene TRBD2, 6 bases. V was pared by 4 bases and J by 0 bases, with 12 bases between. Germline CDR1 reads MGHRA; CDR2 reads YSYEKL. The CDR3 length is 16 residues.

CDR3 coding DNA: TGTGCCAGCAGCGCACCGGGACTCTACGAGCAGTACTTC. As protein: CASSAPGLYEQYF. The chain links TRBV25-1 to TRBJ2-7; D may be TRBD2 (6 bases). Germline V gives CDR1 MGHDK, CDR2 SYGVNS. With 6 bases removed from V and 3 bases from J, the gap between germline ends came to 12 bases. CDR3 length: 13 amino acids.

V and J are TRBV28 and TRBJ1-5; D gene uncertain. The CDR3 length is 15 residues. From germline, CDR1 is MDHEN and CDR2 SYDVKM. V shed 7 bases and J shed 0 bases, with 13 bases lying between them. The CDR3 here is CASTTRRYSNQPQHF. CDR3 DNA sequence: TGTGCCAGCACTACGAGGCGGTATAGCAATCAGCCCCAGCATTTT.

The chain recombines TRBV2 with TRBJ1-4, with 7 bases identical to TRBD1. Germline values: CDR1 SNHLY, CDR2 FYNNEI. The CDR3 sequence is 16 residues long. Unmatched junction bases numbered 9, after V lost 5 bases and J lost 3 bases. CDR3: CASSYDRVEANEKLFF. CDR3 in DNA: TGTGCCAGCAGTTACGACAGGGTTGAAGCTAATGAAAAACTGTTTTTT. The whole variable domain, remainder taken from reference TRBV2 and TRBJ1-4, is EPEVTQTPSHQVTQMGQEVILRCVPISNHLYFYWYRQILGQKVEFLVSFYNNEISEKSEIFDDQFSVERPDGSNFTLKIRSTKLEDSAMYFCASSYDRVEANEKLFFGSGTQLSVL.

The rearrangement joins TRBV6-5 to TRBJ1-1; D unclear. The CDR3 consists of 14 residues. V was shortened by 8 bases and J by 3 bases, with 16 bases between the two germline ends. Germline assignment: CDR1 MNHEY and CDR2 SVGAGI. The CDR3 sequence: CASHRTLRDTEAFF. The CDR3 nucleotides read TGTGCCAGCCATCGAACCTTGAGGGACACTGAAGCTTTCTTT.

The chain is built from TRBV6-6 and TRBJ2-1, with 16 positions matching TRBD2. The CDR3 is 19 amino acids. CDR1 and CDR2 from the germline V gene are MNHNY and SVGAGI (reference sequence). The trim removed 6 bases at V and 7 bases at J, leaving 15 bases unmatched. CDR3 sequence reads: CASSRRGDLGLAGGNEQFF. The CDR3, as DNA: TGTGCCAGCAGCCGACGCGGAGACTTGGGACTAGCGGGAGGGAATGAGCAGTTCTTC.

This clone is a singleton in its sample. The J gene is TRBJ2-1, the V gene TRBV7-3; 7 bases fit TRBD2. The ends lost 5 bases at V and 4 bases at J; junction bases unmatched: 14. The CDR3 contains 17 residues. Germline V CDR1 and CDR2: SGHTA, FQGTGA. CDR3 region: CASSPPPSPGGYNEQFF. DNA for the CDR3: TGTGCCAGCAGCCCCCCTCCGAGCCCGGGGGGTTACAATGAGCAGTTCTTC.

This chain uses TRBV9 with TRBJ2-1; TRBD1 matches at 7 bases. V shed 2 bases, J shed 6 bases, and the junction held 8 bases outside the gene matches. The CDR3 loop spans 15 amino acids. Germline CDR1 is SGDLS and CDR2 is YYNGEE. CDR3 protein: CASSVSGTALNEQFF. CDR3 DNA: TGTGCCAGCAGCGTCTCCGGGACAGCACTCAATGAGCAGTTCTTC.

DNA for the CDR3: TGTGCCAGCAGTGGCGAATGGAATGAGCAGTTCTTC. The encoded protein is CASSGEWNEQFF. The V gene is TRBV25-1, the J gene TRBJ2-1, with D unclear. The CDR3 runs to 12 residues. The V end lost 4 bases, the J end lost 7 bases, and 8 bases lay between the germline ends. Germline CDR1 is MGHDK and CDR2 is SYGVNS.

The chain is built from TRBV27 and TRBJ1-5, with a tentative D call TRBD1 (6 bases). Germline V CDR1 and CDR2: MNHEY, SMNVEV (reference sequence). The CDR3 consists of 14 residues. The V and J ends lost 3 bases and 3 bases respectively, with 9 bases between them. The CDR3 region has the DNA TGTGCCAGCAGTTTTGACAGGTTCAATCAGCCCCAGCATTTT. Its translation: CASSFDRFNQPQHF.

The rearrangement links TRBV28 to TRBJ2-2, with 8 bases that match TRBD2. The CDR3 covers 16 residues. J gave up 4 bases and V 6 bases, and 10 bases lay outside the gene matches. CDR1 is MDHEN and CDR2 is SYDVKM in the germline V gene. CDR3 amino acids: CASRLKREIRTGELFF. Here the CDR3 DNA reads TGTGCCAGCAGGCTCAAGCGGGAGATACGCACCGGGGAGCTGTTTTTT.

This clone came up once. The chain recombines TRBV3-1 (or the pseudogene TRBV3-2) with TRBJ1-1; D perhaps matches TRBD1 (6 bases). The CDR3 is 13 amino acids. V was trimmed by 2 bases and J by 6 bases, leaving 10 bases between them. Germline V gene data show CDR1 as LGHDT and CDR2 as YNNKEL (reference sequence). DNA of the CDR3: TGTGCCAGCAGCCAAAAGGGGACATCTGAAGCTTTCTTT. This translates into CASSQKGTSEAFF.

The chain uses TRBV10-3 and TRBJ1-1, with TRBD1 matching 10 bases. Looked up from germline, CDR1 is ENHRY and CDR2 is SYGVKD. CDR3 length equals 15 residues. V was clipped by 6 bases and J by 3 bases; unmatched bases: 7. CDR3 sequence (DNA): TGTGCCATCAGCACCCGGGACAGGGGATACACTGAAGCTTTCTTT. Amino acids: CAISTRDRGYTEAFF.

This clone was picked up a small number of times. J is TRBJ1-3 and V is TRBV11-2; D remains unclear. V was pared by 2 bases and J by 0 bases, with 5 bases between. The CDR3 is made up of 14 amino acids. CDR1 and CDR2 from the germline V gene are SGHAT and FQNNGV. This chain's CDR3 is CASSLSVSGNTIYF. The CDR3 DNA follows: TGTGCCAGCAGCTTATCCGTCTCTGGAAACACCATATATTTT.

The chain carries TRBV21-1 and TRBJ2-7; TRBD2 is the table's D call and was not checked against the DNA. TRBV21-1 is a documented pseudogene. The CDR3 is 16 residues long. The CDR3, as DNA: TGTGCCAGCAGCAAAGTTTCGTCTAGCGGGATCTACGAGCAGTACTTC. Translated, it gives CASSKVSSSGIYEQYF.

This chain links TRBV11-3 with TRBJ1-5, with TRBD1 matching 7 bases. The junction had 2 bases not matched to a gene; V was cut back by 9 bases and J by 0 bases. Per the germline V gene, CDR1 is SGHNT and CDR2 is YENEEA. CDR3 length: 13 amino acids. CDR3 nucleotide sequence: TGTGCCAGAGGGACAGATAGCAATCAGCCCCAGCATTTT. This sequence encodes CARGTDSNQPQHF.

The chain is built from TRBV19 and TRBJ2-7, with TRBD1 matching 8 bases. The germline V gene encodes CDR1 LNHDA and CDR2 SQIVND (reference sequence). Trimming at V came to 4 bases and at J to 7 bases, leaving 15 bases not matched to a gene. The CDR3 has 16 amino acids. The CDR3 here is CASSTGGGSAVREQYF. DNA of the CDR3: TGTGCCAGTAGTACAGGGGGCGGCTCTGCCGTTAGGGAGCAGTACTTC.